A single T cell receptor beta chain is shown here with its context. This sample is drawn from a study of cytomegalovirus exposure and HLA in healthy donors. V dropped 5 bases and J dropped 5; count of bases not matched to a gene: 8. The germline gives CDR1 MDHEN, CDR2 SYDVKM. The CDR3 has 16 residues. Amplification used 60 Vbeta primers and 13 Jbeta primers. The method was immunoSEQ multiplex PCR; TCRdb's version includes in-frame clones alone and lacks a portion of them. The table records about 190,000 clones, approximately 84% of them present only once. The receptor comes from a boy under 18 in good health and CMV-seronegative. The specimen sequenced was PBMCs. The chain is built from TRBV28 and TRBJ2-7; 14 nucleotides match TRBD2. CDR3 in amino acids: CASSPRLAGGHHEQYF. As DNA, the CDR3 is TGTGCCAGCAGTCCGCGACTAGCGGGAGGGCACCACGAGCAGTACTTC.